Sequencing of this TCR beta chain was carried out in a study of blood T cell repertoires in COVID-19. The CDR3 has 15 amino acids. CDR1 SGHDT and CDR2 YYEEEE come from the germline V gene. Trimming removed 3 bases from V and 2 bases from J, with 12 bases in between. Two consecutive negative NP/OP PCR tests, clearance, or resolved symptoms defined Cohort 3 recovery. Assay: immunoSEQ multiplex PCR; the TCRdb copy retains only in-frame clones and omits some. The sample shows 200,000 to 300,000 clones, roughly 86% of them seen only once. The sequenced sample consisted of PBMCs or T cells enriched from blood (not recorded which). The sequence was obtained from a woman between 18 and 29 years old who had recovered from COVID-19. This chain joins TRBV5-6 and TRBJ2-1; the D gene is possibly TRBD1 (6 bases). CDR3 loop: CASSSWTEAYNEQFF. CDR3 coding DNA: TGTGCCAGCAGCTCGTGGACAGAAGCCTACAATGAGCAGTTCTTC.